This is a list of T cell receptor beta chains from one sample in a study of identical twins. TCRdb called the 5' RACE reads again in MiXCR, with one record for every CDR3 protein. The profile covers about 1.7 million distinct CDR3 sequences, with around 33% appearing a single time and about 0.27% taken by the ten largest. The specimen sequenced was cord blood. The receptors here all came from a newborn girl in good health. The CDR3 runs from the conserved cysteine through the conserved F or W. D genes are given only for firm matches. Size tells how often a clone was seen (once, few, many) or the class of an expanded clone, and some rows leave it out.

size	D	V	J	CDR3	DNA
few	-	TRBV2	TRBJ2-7	CASSQLTVEQYF	TGTGCCAGCAGCCAGTTGACAGTCGAGCAGTACTTC
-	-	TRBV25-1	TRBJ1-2	CASSEWAAYGYTF	TGTGCCAGCAGTGAATGGGCCGCCTATGGCTACACCTTC
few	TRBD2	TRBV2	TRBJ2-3	CASGGLAGVSDTQYF	TGTGCCAGCGGGGGACTAGCGGGGGTGTCAGATACGCAGTATTTT
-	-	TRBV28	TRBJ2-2	CASLDSEFSTGELFF	TGTGCCAGTCTGGACAGCGAATTCTCCACCGGGGAGCTGTTTTTT
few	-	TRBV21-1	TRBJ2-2	CASSKLPGLDYTGELFF	TGTGCCAGCAGCAAGTTACCGGGACTAGACTACACCGGGGAGCTGTTTTTT
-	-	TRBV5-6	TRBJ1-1	CASSPPLWGRNTEAFF	TGTGCCAGCAGCCCACCCCTGTGGGGAAGGAACACTGAAGCTTTCTTT
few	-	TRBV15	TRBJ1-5	CATSRDRQGNSNQPQHF	TGTGCCACCAGCAGAGATAGGCAGGGCAATAGCAATCAGCCCCAGCATTTT
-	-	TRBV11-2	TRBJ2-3	CASSLWTTDTQYF	TGTGCCAGCAGCTTATGGACTACAGATACGCAGTATTTT
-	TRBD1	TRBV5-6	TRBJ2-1	CASSLGQGAEFWQFF	TGTGCCAGCAGCCTCGGACAGGGGGCAGAATTCTGGCAGTTCTTC
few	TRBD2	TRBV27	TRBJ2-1	CASSPWTRNEQFF	TGTGCCAGCAGTCCTTGGACTAGGAATGAGCAGTTCTTC
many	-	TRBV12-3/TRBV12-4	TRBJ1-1	CASSLGGGEAFF	TGTGCCAGCAGTTTAGGGGGAGGGGAAGCTTTCTTT
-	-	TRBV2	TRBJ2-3	CASTPMGRTDTQYF	TGTGCCAGCACCCCAATGGGGCGCACAGATACGCAGTATTTT
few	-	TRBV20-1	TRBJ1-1	CSAPDSGSEAFF	TGCAGTGCCCCGGACAGCGGAAGTGAAGCTTTCTTT
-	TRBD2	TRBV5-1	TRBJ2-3	CASSASGSVTDTQYF	TGCGCCAGCAGCGCTAGCGGGAGTGTGACAGATACGCAGTATTTT
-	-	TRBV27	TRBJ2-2	CASSWAGELFF	TGTGCCAGCAGTTGGGCCGGGGAGCTGTTTTTT
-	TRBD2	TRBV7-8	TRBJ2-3	CASSTPGLETNHGGTDTQYF	TGTGCCAGCAGCACACCGGGACTAGAAACAAACCACGGCGGCACAGATACGCAGTATTTT
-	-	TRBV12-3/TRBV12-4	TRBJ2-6	CASSPTGWNLSGANVLTF	TGTGCCAGCAGCCCTACAGGGTGGAACCTCTCTGGGGCCAACGTCCTGACTTTC
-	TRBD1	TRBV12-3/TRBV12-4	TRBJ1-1	CASSLEDRGYTEAFF	TGTGCCAGCAGTTTAGAGGACAGGGGGTACACTGAAGCTTTCTTT
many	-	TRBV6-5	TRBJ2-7	CATTRGRLSSYEQYF	TGTGCCACCACCCGTGGACGTCTGAGCTCCTACGAGCAGTACTTC
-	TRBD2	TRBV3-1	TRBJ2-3	CASRSGTSFPDTQYF	TGTGCCAGCAGGTCCGGGACTAGTTTCCCAGATACGCAGTATTTT
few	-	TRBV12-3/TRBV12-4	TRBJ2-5	CASSFRQNEETQYF	TGTGCCAGCAGTTTTCGGCAGAACGAAGAGACCCAGTACTTC
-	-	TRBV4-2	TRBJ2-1	CASSPAMGNAYNEQFF	TGTGCCAGCAGCCCCGCTATGGGGAACGCCTACAATGAGCAGTTCTTC
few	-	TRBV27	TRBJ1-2	CASSFRGTLYGYTF	TGTGCCAGCAGTTTCCGGGGGACCCTCTATGGCTACACCTTC
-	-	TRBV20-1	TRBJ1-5	CSARYGDQPQHF	TGCAGTGCTAGGTACGGGGATCAGCCCCAGCATTTT
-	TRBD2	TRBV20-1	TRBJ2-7	CSASFRLAGDDEQYF	TGCAGTGCTAGTTTCCGACTAGCGGGGGATGACGAGCAGTACTTC
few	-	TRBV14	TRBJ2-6	CASSQKCAGWLSGANVLTF	TGTGCCAGCAGCCAAAAGTGTGCAGGGTGGCTCTCTGGGGCCAACGTCCTGACTTTC
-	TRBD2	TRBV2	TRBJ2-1	CASSPPGGRSYNEQFF	TGTGCCAGCAGCCCACCCGGCGGGAGGTCCTACAATGAGCAGTTCTTC
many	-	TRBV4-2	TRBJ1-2	CASSQDFRDAYGYTF	TGTGCCAGCAGCCAAGATTTTCGGGACGCCTATGGCTACACCTTC
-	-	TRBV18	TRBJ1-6	CASSPKQNNSPLHF	TGTGCCAGCTCACCCAAACAAAATAATTCACCCCTCCACTTT
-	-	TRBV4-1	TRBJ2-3	CASSHPYRDKGDTQYF	TGCGCCAGCAGCCACCCCTACCGGGACAAAGGAGATACGCAGTATTTT
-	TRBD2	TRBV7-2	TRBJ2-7	CASSLRPSGRYEQYF	TGTGCCAGCAGCTTAAGGCCTAGCGGACGCTACGAGCAGTACTTC
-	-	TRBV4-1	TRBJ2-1	CASSQGVVMNEQFF	TGCGCCAGCAGCCAAGGGGTAGTTATGAATGAGCAGTTCTTC
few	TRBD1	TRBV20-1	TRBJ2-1	CSAPSRDRLINEQFF	TGCAGTGCTCCGTCCCGGGACAGGCTCATCAATGAGCAGTTCTTC
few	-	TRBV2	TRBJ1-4	CASRPLDGSFNEKLFF	TGTGCCAGCAGACCTCTCGACGGGTCGTTTAATGAAAAACTGTTTTTT
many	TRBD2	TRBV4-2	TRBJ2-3	CASSQDWLAGGGADTQYF	TGTGCCAGCAGCCAAGATTGGCTAGCGGGAGGAGGAGCAGATACGCAGTATTTT
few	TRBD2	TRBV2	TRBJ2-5	CASSPSGGAYETQYF	TGTGCCAGCAGTCCTAGCGGGGGGGCTTATGAGACCCAGTACTTC
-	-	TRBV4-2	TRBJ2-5	CASSQRRPSVYNEQYF	TGTGCCAGCAGCCAGCGACGCCCTAGCGTCTACAATGAGCAGTACTTC
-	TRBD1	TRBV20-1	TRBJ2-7	CSATGTGDPYEQYF	TGCAGTGCTACAGGGACAGGGGACCCCTACGAGCAGTACTTC
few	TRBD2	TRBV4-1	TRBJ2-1	CASSLIGLAENEQFF	TGCGCCAGCAGCCTTATTGGACTAGCGGAAAATGAGCAGTTCTTC
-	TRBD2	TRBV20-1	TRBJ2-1	CSAPRWTSGRAGYNEQFF	TGCAGTGCCCCGAGGTGGACTAGCGGGAGGGCCGGCTACAATGAGCAGTTCTTC
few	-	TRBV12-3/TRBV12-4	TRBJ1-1	CASILETVNTEAFF	-
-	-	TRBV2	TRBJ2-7	CASGYDGRGAYEQYF	TGTGCCAGCGGATACGACGGCAGAGGGGCCTACGAGCAGTACTTC
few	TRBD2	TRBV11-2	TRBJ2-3	CASRLAGGRADTQYF	TGTGCCAGCAGGCTAGCGGGAGGAAGGGCAGATACGCAGTATTTT
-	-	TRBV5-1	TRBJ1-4	CASAHGGETNEKLFF	TGCGCCAGCGCCCACGGAGGAGAAACTAATGAAAAACTGTTTTTT
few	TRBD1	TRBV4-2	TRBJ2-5	CASSQDAYRGLYQETQYF	TGTGCCAGCAGCCAAGACGCCTACAGGGGGCTGTACCAAGAGACCCAGTACTTC
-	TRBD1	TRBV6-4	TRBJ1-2	CASSDRQGGGYGYTF	TGTGCCAGCAGTGACCGACAGGGAGGCGGCTATGGCTACACCTTC
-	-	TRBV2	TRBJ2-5	CASITRGETQYF	TGTGCCAGCATTACCAGGGGTGAGACCCAGTACTTC
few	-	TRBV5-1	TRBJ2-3	CASRPGEDTQYF	TGCGCCAGCAGGCCGGGGGAAGATACGCAGTATTTT
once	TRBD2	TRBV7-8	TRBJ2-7	CASSSTSGRTSYEQYF	TGTGCCAGCAGCTCCACTAGCGGGAGGACTTCCTACGAGCAGTACTTC
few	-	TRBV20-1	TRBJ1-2	CSAQRPGPMMGGYTF	TGCAGTGCTCAAAGACCGGGCCCAATGATGGGGGGCTACACCTTC
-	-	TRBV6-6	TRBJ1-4	CASRGLGGYDEKLFF	TGTGCCAGCAGGGGTCTCGGGGGATACGATGAAAAACTGTTTTTT
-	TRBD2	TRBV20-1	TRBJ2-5	CSATTSGRAYETQYF	TGCAGTGCTACCACTAGCGGGAGGGCCTATGAGACCCAGTACTTC
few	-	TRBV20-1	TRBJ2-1	CSASRGVVTYNEQFF	TGCAGTGCTAGCCGTGGCGTAGTAACCTACAATGAGCAGTTCTTC
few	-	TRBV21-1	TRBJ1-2	CASSKDFRGWRWGYTF	TGTGCCAGCAGCAAAGATTTTCGAGGGTGGCGTTGGGGCTACACCTTC
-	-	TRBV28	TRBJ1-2	CASSFGISGGYTF	TGTGCCAGCAGTTTTGGCATCTCCGGCGGCTACACCTTC